This T cell receptor (beta chain) was captured in a study of blood T cell repertoires in COVID-19. On the study more broadly: Acute and convalescent COVID-19 samples came from the United States, Italy and Spain. PBMCs, B-cell-depleted T cells, or T cells were the source of the cDNA or gDNA that made up the material.

Per the authors' pipeline: For nucleated cells, counts were estimated from reference gene primer amplification. Produced via immunoSEQ multiplex PCR; TCRdb's table is partial and in-frame only. Clonal size and the V and J genes are those of that table, whereas D and trimming came from the DNA. Altogether some 200,000 clones are present, 70% to 90% being singletons, with the ten largest covering around 1.5%. After removal of 2 bases from V and 0 bases from J, the junction contained 7 bases not matched to a gene. The CDR3 runs to 17 residues. The germline CDR1 and CDR2 sequences are SGHTA and FQGNSA. In its sample, this clone was seen once.

The V call is TRBV7-2, the J call TRBJ1-3, with 7 bases fitting TRBD1. The sequence came from a man aged 18 to 30 with active or convalescent COVID-19. Sequenced: peripheral blood. The CDR3 region is CASSLLGQSSSGNTIYF. Written as DNA, the CDR3 is TGTGCCAGCAGCTTACTGGGACAGAGTTCCTCTGGAAACACCATATATTTT. The variable domain in full, completed from reference TRBV7-2 and TRBJ1-3, reads GAGVSQSPSNKVTEKGKDVELRCDPISGHTALYWYRQSLGQGLEFLIYFQGNSAPDKSGLPSDRFSAERTGGSVSTLTIQRTQQEDSAVYLCASSLLGQSSSGNTIYFGEGSWLTVV.